The 30 T cell receptor beta chains below were found in one sample sequenced in a study of blood T cell repertoires in COVID-19. Sequenced by immunoSEQ multiplex PCR; TCRdb stores in-frame clones only, minus some. The data show roughly 250,000 clones, about 90% seen once. The sample taken for sequencing was peripheral blood. The receptors were gathered from a woman between 45 and 65 years old with acute or convalescent COVID-19.

The V and J genes are TRBV19 and TRBJ1-5, with TRBD1 matching over 8 bases. Germline CDR1 LNHDA, CDR2 SQIVND (reference sequence). V lost 5 bases and J lost 5; bases outside the gene matches: 8. The CDR3 sequence is 15 residues long. CDR3 sequence reads: CASSVGQGLYQPQHF. In DNA form, the CDR3 reads TGTGCCAGTAGTGTCGGACAGGGCCTATATCAGCCCCAGCATTTT.

This chain links TRBV19 with TRBJ2-7; maybe TRBD1 (5 bases). The CDR3 length is 15 residues. Deletions cut 3 bases from V and 4 bases from J, with 16 bases between. CDR1 and CDR2 (germline): LNHDA, SQIVND (reference sequence). The CDR3 nucleotides read TGTGCCAGTAGTATTTTTCGTACAGGTGGGTACGAGCAGTACTTC. Encoded protein: CASSIFRTGGYEQYF.

The chain links TRBV30 to TRBJ2-5, with TRBD2 identical over 15 bases. Germline CDR1 and CDR2: GTSNPN and SVGIG (reference sequence). The junction had 5 bases not matched to a gene; V was cut back by 3 bases and J by 3 bases. This CDR3 region has 16 residues. CDR3 amino acids: CAWSDGLAGGEETQYF. The CDR3 nucleotides are TGTGCCTGGAGCGACGGACTAGCGGGAGGGGAAGAGACCCAGTACTTC.

The chain uses TRBV7-2 and TRBJ2-1; 7 nucleotides line up with TRBD2. Germline V gene data show CDR1 as SGHTA and CDR2 as FQGNSA. This CDR3 contains 15 residues. After removal of 4 bases from V and 5 bases from J, the junction contained 8 bases not matched to a gene. The CDR3: CASSSKAGPNNEQFF. The DNA of the CDR3 is TGTGCCAGCAGCTCCAAAGCGGGACCTAACAATGAGCAGTTCTTC.

This chain uses TRBV30 with TRBJ2-7; 9 nucleotides align to TRBD2. CDR1 and CDR2 (germline): GTSNPN, SVGIG (reference sequence). The CDR3 is 12 amino acids. After removal of 2 bases from V and 8 bases from J, the junction contained 4 bases not matched to a gene. CDR3 in DNA: TGTGCCTGGAGTAGGACTAGCGCCCAGCAGTACTTC. This translates into CAWSRTSAQQYF.

The chain couples TRBV3-1 (or the pseudogene TRBV3-2) to TRBJ2-2; 8 bases fit TRBD2. V lost 3 bases, J lost 7 bases, and 4 bases stayed unmatched. CDR3 size: 14 residues. Per the germline V gene, CDR1 is LGHDT and CDR2 is YNNKEL (reference sequence). In DNA, the CDR3 is TGTGCCAGCAGCCATAGCGGGGTGCTCGGGGAGCTGTTTTTT. As protein: CASSHSGVLGELFF.

The chain joins TRBV24-1 to TRBJ2-1, with TRBD2 matching 10 bases. Germline CDR1 and CDR2: KGHDR and SFDVKD. With 4 bases clipped from V and 0 bases from J, the junction kept 8 bases outside the gene matches. CDR3 length equals 18 residues. As DNA, the CDR3 is TGTGCCACCAGTGAACCTCTAGCGGGAGTAGGCTCCTACAATGAGCAGTTCTTC. This gives the protein CATSEPLAGVGSYNEQFF.

The gene calls are TRBV6-5 and TRBJ2-2; 8 bases are shared with TRBD1. Trimming took 2 bases from V and 1 from J; bases not matched to a gene: 0. Germline CDR1 MNHEY, CDR2 SVGAGI. The CDR3 is 15 residues long. CDR3 in amino acids: CASSYGQGNTGELFF. DNA of the CDR3: TGTGCCAGCAGTTACGGACAGGGGAACACCGGGGAGCTGTTTTTT.

As for this clone: Relative to the germline gene, one junction end is altered; a read error may explain this. The chain couples TRBV7-3 to TRBJ1-1; D gene uncertain. Per the germline V gene, CDR1 is SGHTA and CDR2 is FQGTGA. CDR3 length: 13 amino acids. CDR3 coding DNA: TGTGCCAGCAGCCTAACTCCGGGAGTGGAAGCTTTCTTT. Protein product: CASSLTPGVEAFF.

The table lists this clone with a few counts. This chain connects TRBV11-2 to TRBJ2-2, with unresolved D. Trimming cost V 2 bases and J 4 bases, with 14 bases left between them. Germline CDR1 is SGHAT and CDR2 is FQNNGV. The CDR3 loop spans 16 amino acids. The CDR3 bases are TGTGCCAGCAGCTTAATTAGAAGGCGAGGCACCGGGGAGCTGTTTTTT. As protein: CASSLIRRRGTGELFF.

The rearrangement links TRBV7-9 to TRBJ1-1; 8 bases line up with TRBD1. V was pared by 5 bases and J by 4 bases, with 3 bases of the junction left unmatched. The CDR3 consists of 13 residues. The germline V gene has CDR1 SEHNR and CDR2 FQNEAQ (reference sequence). DNA for the CDR3: TGTGCCAGCAGCGGGACAGGAAGCACTGAAGCTTTCTTT. This encodes CASSGTGSTEAFF.

The sample holds one count of this clone. The chain combines TRBV9 with TRBJ1-1; D possibly corresponds to TRBD1 (5 bases). CDR3 size: 13 residues. CDR1 and CDR2 from the germline V gene are SGDLS and YYNGEE. Trimming shortened V by 0 bases and J by 11 bases, and 14 bases separated the two germline ends. This chain's CDR3 is CASSVEGRVGAFF. CDR3 nucleotides: TGTGCCAGCAGCGTAGAAGGCAGGGTGGGTGCTTTCTTT.

The chain joins TRBV10-3 to TRBJ2-2, with 7 bases matching TRBD1. The CDR3 is 13 residues long. CDR1 ENHRY and CDR2 SYGVKD come from the germline V gene. Trimming at V came to 6 bases and at J to 5 bases, leaving 3 bases not matched to a gene. DNA for the CDR3: TGTGCCATCAGGACGACAGGGACCGGGGAGCTGTTTTTT. This encodes CAIRTTGTGELFF.

This clone has a single count. V usage is TRBV19 and J usage is TRBJ2-1; 8 positions agree with TRBD2. This CDR3 spans 15 amino acids. Germline V gives CDR1 LNHDA, CDR2 SQIVND (reference sequence). The trim removed 7 bases at V and 8 bases at J, leaving 13 bases unmatched. The CDR3: CASMGVAGNSYEQFF. In nucleotides, the CDR3 is TGTGCCAGTATGGGAGTAGCGGGAAACAGTTATGAGCAGTTCTTC.

In DNA, the CDR3 is TGCGCCAGCAGCTTGGTAGGCGGGACCAGCTCCCCTGAGCAGTTCTTC. Translated: CASSLVGGTSSPEQFF. The rearrangement joins TRBV5-1 to TRBJ2-1, with D maybe TRBD2 (6 bases). Per germline, CDR1 SGHRS and CDR2 YFSETQ. The CDR3 consists of 16 residues. Trimming removed 0 bases at V and 9 bases at J, with 19 bases between.

The chain combines TRBV28 with TRBJ1-4; possibly TRBD1 for D (5 bases). Germline V gene sequence: CDR1 MDHEN, CDR2 SYDVKM. CDR3 length: 17 amino acids. Between the trimmed V and J ends, which lost 6 bases and 0 bases, there was a span of 17 bases. The CDR3 here is CASSGGWVGSTNEKLFF. The CDR3 DNA reads as TGTGCCAGCAGCGGGGGATGGGTTGGATCAACTAATGAAAAACTGTTTTTT.

This chain links TRBV7-2 with TRBJ2-5; 8 bases agree with TRBD1. CDR3 length equals 15 residues. Trimming at V came to 5 bases and at J to 2 bases, leaving 7 bases not matched to a gene. CDR1 is SGHTA and CDR2 is FQGNSA in the germline V gene. CDR3 amino acids: CASSPDRGRQETQYF. Here the CDR3 DNA reads TGTGCCAGCAGCCCCGACAGGGGTAGGCAAGAGACCCAGTACTTC.

This clone has more than one count but fewer than ten. J is TRBJ1-4 and V is TRBV12-3 or TRBV12-4; tentative D call: TRBD1 (6 bases). The CDR3 has 13 amino acids. With 6 bases removed from V and 7 bases from J, the gap between germline ends came to 12 bases. The CDR3 reads CASRAGASEKLFF. The CDR3 DNA sequence: TGTGCCAGCAGAGCAGGGGCAAGTGAAAAACTGTTTTTT.

In this sample, this clone turned up once. CDR3 in DNA: TGTGCCAGCAGCTCCGATCGGCAGGGGTACGAGACCCAGTACTTC. It yields the protein CASSSDRQGYETQYF. The chain employs TRBV7-9 and TRBJ2-5, with D perhaps TRBD1 (6 bases). The CDR3 runs 15 residues. CDR1 and CDR2 from the germline V gene are SEHNR and FQNEAQ (reference sequence). The V gene lost 4 bases and the J gene lost 5 bases, with 17 bases spanning the gap.

For the CDR3, the DNA is TGTGCCAGCCGAACTGACCGCCGCGGGGAAGCTTTCTTT. Amino acids: CASRTDRRGEAFF. The chain couples TRBV28 to TRBJ1-1, with unresolved D. The V gene's germline CDR1 is MDHEN and CDR2 SYDVKM. The CDR3 loop spans 13 amino acids. Trimming took off 8 bases at V and 8 bases at J, with 18 bases between the two ends. Full variable domain (remainder filled in from reference TRBV28 and TRBJ1-1): DVKVTQSSRYLVKRTGEKVFLECVQDMDHENMFWYRQDPGLGLRLIYFSYDVKMKEKGDIPEGYSVSREKKERFSLILESASTNQTSMYLCASRTDRRGEAFFGQGTRLTVV.

V gene TRBV7-9 combines with J gene TRBJ2-5, with 7 bases aligning to TRBD1. CDR1 and CDR2 (germline): SEHNR, FQNEAQ (reference sequence). The CDR3 has 14 residues. After removal of 5 bases from V and 6 bases from J, the junction contained 9 bases not matched to a gene. CDR3 nucleotide sequence: TGTGCCAGCAGCCCAAAGGGGGCGAGTAAGACCCAGTACTTC. Its protein product is CASSPKGASKTQYF.

This chain joins TRBV28 and TRBJ1-2; TRBD1 matches at 12 bases. The germline gives CDR1 MDHEN, CDR2 SYDVKM. Losses at the gene ends were 10 bases for V and 4 bases for J; bases not matched to a gene: 19. The CDR3 sequence is 18 residues long. The CDR3 region has the DNA TGTGCCACCTGCGAATCGGGGACAGGGGGCGCATTCTCCTATGGCTACACCTTC. This codes for CATCESGTGGAFSYGYTF.

This clone was detected a few times. CDR3 region: CASSEAQSGAYEQYF. The CDR3 DNA sequence: TGTGCCAGCAGTGAAGCGCAGAGCGGGGCCTACGAGCAGTACTTC. The rearrangement joins TRBV6-1 to TRBJ2-7; TRBD2 agrees at 7 bases. This CDR3 contains 15 residues. Germline V gives CDR1 MNHNS, CDR2 SASEGT. Trimming removed 0 bases from V and 2 bases from J; junction bases left unmatched: 4.

This chain uses TRBV7-9 with TRBJ1-2, with TRBD1 matching 10 bases. This CDR3 is 17 amino acids long. V was pared by 5 bases and J by 0 bases, with 9 bases of the junction left unmatched. Germline CDR1 and CDR2: SEHNR and FQNEAQ (reference sequence). The CDR3 loop reads CASSAKTGGASNYGYTF. The CDR3 DNA follows: TGTGCCAGCAGCGCGAAGACAGGGGGCGCGTCTAACTATGGCTACACCTTC.

This sequence joins TRBV5-1 and TRBJ2-1, with a tentative D call TRBD2 (5 bases). This CDR3 comprises 15 residues. Looked up from germline, CDR1 is SGHRS and CDR2 is YFSETQ. The V gene lost 5 bases and the J gene lost 5 bases, with 17 bases spanning the gap. DNA of the CDR3: TGCGCCAGCAGTCGAGGGTCCCCGGGGAACAATGAGCAGTTCTTC. Translated, it gives CASSRGSPGNNEQFF. The whole variable domain, remainder taken from reference TRBV5-1 and TRBJ2-1, is KAGVTQTPRYLIKTRGQQVTLSCSPISGHRSVSWYQQTPGQGLQFLFEYFSETQRNKGNFPGRFSGRQFSNSRSEMNVSTLELGDSALYLCASSRGSPGNNEQFFGPGTRLTVL.

CDR3 loop: CASSLGGTIQPQHF. The CDR3 DNA follows: TGTGCCAGCAGTTTGGGGGGTACGATTCAGCCCCAGCATTTT. The V gene is TRBV27, the J gene TRBJ1-5; tentative D call: TRBD1 (5 bases). Germline values: CDR1 MNHEY, CDR2 SMNVEV (reference sequence). The ends were cut back, 3 bases at V and 6 bases at J, with 12 bases in the middle. The CDR3 has 14 amino acids.

V usage is TRBV6-2 or TRBV6-3 and J usage is TRBJ2-1, with 15 bases aligning to TRBD2. The CDR3 spans 16 residues. The ends lost 5 bases at V and 8 bases at J; junction bases unmatched: 7. The germline gives CDR1 MNHEY, CDR2 SVGEGT. The CDR3 is CASSKWTSGRAYEQFF. The CDR3, as DNA: TGTGCCAGCAGTAAATGGACTAGCGGGAGGGCCTATGAGCAGTTCTTC.

The CDR3 loop is CASRPPGQGAINYGYTF. The CDR3 nucleotides read TGTGCCAGCAGGCCCCCGGGACAGGGAGCCATCAACTATGGCTACACCTTC. The rearrangement joins TRBV5-6 to TRBJ1-2, with TRBD1 identical over 9 bases. V lost 5 bases to trimming and J lost 2 bases; unmatched junction nucleotides: 13. The CDR3 is 17 residues long. Looked up from germline, CDR1 is SGHDT and CDR2 is YYEEEE.

This clone was recorded only once. The genes are TRBV24-1 and TRBJ2-3; 12 nucleotides match TRBD2. The junction had 9 bases not matched to a gene; V was cut back by 3 bases and J by 12 bases. This CDR3 has 15 amino acids. Germline values: CDR1 KGHDR, CDR2 SFDVKD. CDR3 in amino acids: CATSDPRTSGISQYF. The CDR3 bases are TGTGCCACCAGTGATCCCCGGACTAGCGGGATCTCTCAGTATTTT.

To note about this clone: The identical CDR3 is also encoded by other nucleotide sequences in the sample. The rearrangement joins TRBV19 to TRBJ2-5; unclear D gene. The CDR3 totals 12 residues. The germline V gene has CDR1 LNHDA and CDR2 SQIVND (reference sequence). Trimming cost V 3 bases and J 4 bases, with 6 bases left between them. CDR3 DNA sequence: TGTGCCAGTAGTATTAGTCGAGAGACCCAGTACTTC. Its protein product is CASSISRETQYF. Complete variable domain (other parts from reference TRBV19 and TRBJ2-5): DGGITQSPKYLFRKEGQNVTLSCEQNLNHDAMYWYRQDPGQGLRLIYYSQIVNDFQKGDIAEGYSVSREKKESFPLTVTSAQKNPTAFYLCASSISRETQYFGPGTRLLVL.